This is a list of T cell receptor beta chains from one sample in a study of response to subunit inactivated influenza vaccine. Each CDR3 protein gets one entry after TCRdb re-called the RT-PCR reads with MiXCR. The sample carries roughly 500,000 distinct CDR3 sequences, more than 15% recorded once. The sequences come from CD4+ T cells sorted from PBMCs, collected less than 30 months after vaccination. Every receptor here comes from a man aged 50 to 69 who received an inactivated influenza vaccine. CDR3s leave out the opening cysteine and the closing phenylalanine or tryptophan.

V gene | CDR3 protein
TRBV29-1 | SVERDRGMNTEAF
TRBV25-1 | ASRKTGGISEAF
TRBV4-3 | ASSQDMGSGEQY
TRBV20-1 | SARQFGPQGRETQY
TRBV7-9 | ASSFPPRLAGKRDEQF
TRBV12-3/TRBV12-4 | ASRIAGAPQEQY
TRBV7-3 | ASSLTRLAGADTQY
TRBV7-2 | ASKRELSSTDTQY
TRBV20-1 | SVAWGYEQY
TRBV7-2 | ASSLIAGAYGYT
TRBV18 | ASSPRGFGNTIY
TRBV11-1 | ASSHGSLGQGKQETQY
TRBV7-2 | ASGGGPALSGNTIY
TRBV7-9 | ASSFPGLVVGEAF
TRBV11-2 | ASSLSLNNEQF
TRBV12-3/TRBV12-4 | ASSSALGSGYEQY
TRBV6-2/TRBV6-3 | ASSYPDRADTQY
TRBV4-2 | ASSLDREEAYNEQF
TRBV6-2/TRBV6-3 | ASSPRTSRGNEQF
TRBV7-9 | ASSREGTSGTQY
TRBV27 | ASSFVSGRGYEQY
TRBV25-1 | ASSERGHQETQY
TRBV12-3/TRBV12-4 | ASGFLFNTGELF
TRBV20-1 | SAPGLAYEQY
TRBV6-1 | ASSETSQGAWNIQY
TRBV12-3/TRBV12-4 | ASSLGGWYGYT
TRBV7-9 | ASSGLSGSYEQY
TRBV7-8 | ASSLFPGQFFGEQY
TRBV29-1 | SVGTSGTDTQY
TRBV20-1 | SLLGPWGTEAF